This T cell receptor beta chain was retrieved from a study of neurological immune-mediated disorders. The cDNA was produced through 5'RACE with 10-nucleotide random UMIs. TCRdb redid the calling of the 5' RACE reads with MiXCR, one entry per CDR3 protein. The repertoire includes almost 85,000 distinct CDR3 sequences, 2.5% to 3% of them detected once, and more than 0.95% sits in the top ten. This clonotype was seen repeatedly, ten times or more. Germline loops: CDR1 SGHTA, CDR2 FQGTGA. This CDR3 spans 15 amino acids. Trimming shortened V by 2 bases and J by 4 bases, and 11 bases separated the two germline ends. The starting material, 2 million PBMCs stored at -80 C, gave rise to the unsorted libraries.

The sample consisted of PBMCs. The chain recombines TRBV7-3 with TRBJ2-2; the D gene is possibly TRBD1 (5 bases). This TCR derives from a woman in her twenties or thirties with multiple sclerosis. Here the CDR3 DNA reads TGTGCCAGCAGCTTAGACAGTTCGGGCACCGGGGAGCTGTTTTTT. Encoded protein: CASSLDSSGTGELFF.